Reported below is one T cell receptor (beta chain). Unique molecular identifiers featured in each of the TCR beta cDNA libraries. T cells, about 0.9 to 11 million of them, yielded roughly 0.5 million cDNA molecules. MiXCR, applied by TCRdb to the PCR reads, yields one record per CDR3 protein. Altogether roughly 430,000 distinct CDR3 sequences are present, roughly 38% being singletons, with the ten largest covering less than 10%. The data were obtained in a study of post-analysis software for immune sequencing data. Study-level background: Relapsing-remitting, secondary progressive and progressive-relapsing multiple sclerosis courses were included.

The sequence derives from a girl aged 2 to 9 with multiple sclerosis. Input material: blood.

The CDR3 DNA reads TGTGCCAGCAGACTGACAGGAGGGGACTACGAGCAGTACTTC. Translating gives CASRLTGGDYEQYF. This chain uses TRBV27 with TRBJ2-7; D tentatively reads TRBD1 or TRBD2 (6 bases each). CDR1 and CDR2 from the germline V gene are MNHEY and SMNVEV (reference sequence). Trimming took off 6 bases at V and 3 bases at J, with 15 bases between the two ends. The CDR3 consists of 14 residues.